This T cell receptor (beta chain) appears in the sequencing data of a study of long-term antiretroviral therapy in people with HIV. By sample fraction, this clone is medium-sized. Its antigen is not known. V shed 2 bases, J shed 4 bases, and the junction held 5 bases outside the gene matches. The germline V gene has CDR1 SGHDN and CDR2 FVKESK. The CDR3 sequence is 16 residues long. A v3.0 immunoSEQ assay was performed at survey level. The target of sequencing was roughly 40,000-55,000 T-cell genomes per sample. TCRdb's table, derived via immunoSEQ multiplex PCR, lists solely in-frame clones and lacks some. The sample consists of roughly 16,000 clones, about 85% of them appearing once. Study-wide findings and caveats: ART-treated samples gained diversity yet remained below transplant donor controls.

The chain recombines TRBV14 with TRBJ2-1; 10 positions agree with TRBD2. The sequences come from unsorted PBMCs, collected 0.5 years after starting antiretroviral therapy. This receptor was identified in a woman aged 40 to 50 with HIV. The CDR3: CASSQRAGGPYNEQFF. CDR3 in DNA: TGTGCCAGCAGCCAAAGAGCGGGAGGGCCTTACAATGAGCAGTTCTTC.